This TCR beta chain was sequenced during a study of CD8 T cells in ankylosing spondylitis. Study observations and caveats: A TCR beta motif made of 7 to 9 highly homologous variants seemed typical of ankylosing spondylitis blood. Disease-linked clones were found to be CD8+ and relatively rare in peripheral blood.

With 4 bases clipped from V and 4 bases from J, the junction kept 8 bases outside the gene matches. The CDR3 contains 15 residues. CDR1 and CDR2 (germline): PRHDT, FYEKMQ (reference sequence). Quantitative 5'-RACE was performed with molecular barcodes, and it yielded the TCR beta libraries. TCRdb re-analysed the 5' RACE reads in MiXCR, keeping a single row per CDR3 protein. Among 670,000 or so distinct CDR3 sequences listed, roughly 19% were seen once. This clonotype was detected a few times. Its antigen remains unknown. The sequencing input was blood, either unsorted or a sorted T cell fraction (not recorded which). This rearrangement joins TRBV13 to TRBJ2-3; 7 positions match TRBD1. This sequence originates from a male donor with ankylosing spondylitis. In DNA, the CDR3 is TGTGCCAGCAGCTCGGGACAGATGATCCCAGATACGCAGTATTTT. This translates into CASSSGQMIPDTQYF.